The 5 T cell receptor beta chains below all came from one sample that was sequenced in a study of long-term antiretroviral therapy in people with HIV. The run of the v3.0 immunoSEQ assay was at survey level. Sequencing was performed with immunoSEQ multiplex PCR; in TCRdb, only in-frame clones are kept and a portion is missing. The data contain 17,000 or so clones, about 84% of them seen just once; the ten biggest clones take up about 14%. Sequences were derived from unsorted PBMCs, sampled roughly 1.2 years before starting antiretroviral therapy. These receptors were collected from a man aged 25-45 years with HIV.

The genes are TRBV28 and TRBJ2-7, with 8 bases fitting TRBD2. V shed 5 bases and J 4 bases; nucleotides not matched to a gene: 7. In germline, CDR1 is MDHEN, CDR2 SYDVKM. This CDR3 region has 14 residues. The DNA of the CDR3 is TGTGCCAGCAGTGGGAGCGGGAGAGGGTACGAGCAGTACTTC. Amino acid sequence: CASSGSGRGYEQYF. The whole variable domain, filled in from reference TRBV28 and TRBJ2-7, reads DVKVTQSSRYLVKRTGEKVFLECVQDMDHENMFWYRQDPGLGLRLIYFSYDVKMKEKGDIPEGYSVSREKKERFSLILESASTNQTSMYLCASSGSGRGYEQYFGPGTRLTVT.

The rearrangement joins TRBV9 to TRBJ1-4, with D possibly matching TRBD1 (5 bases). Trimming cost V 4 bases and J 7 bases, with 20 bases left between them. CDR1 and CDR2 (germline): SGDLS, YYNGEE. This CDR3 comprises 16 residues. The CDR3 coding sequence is TGTGCCAGCAGCCCGTGGGGTGGGGCGATTGGTGAAAAACTGTTTTTT. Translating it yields CASSPWGGAIGEKLFF.

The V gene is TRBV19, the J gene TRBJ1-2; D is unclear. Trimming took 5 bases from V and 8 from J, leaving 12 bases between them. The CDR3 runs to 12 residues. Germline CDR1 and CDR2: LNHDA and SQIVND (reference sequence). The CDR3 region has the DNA TGTGCCAGTAGTCCCTCGTCCGGGGGCTACACCTTC. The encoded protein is CASSPSSGGYTF.

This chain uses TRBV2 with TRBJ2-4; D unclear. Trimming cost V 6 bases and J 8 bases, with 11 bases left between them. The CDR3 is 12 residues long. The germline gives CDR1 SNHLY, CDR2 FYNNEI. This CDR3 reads CASRVNGDIQYF. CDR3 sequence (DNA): TGTGCCAGCAGAGTTAATGGGGACATTCAGTACTTC.

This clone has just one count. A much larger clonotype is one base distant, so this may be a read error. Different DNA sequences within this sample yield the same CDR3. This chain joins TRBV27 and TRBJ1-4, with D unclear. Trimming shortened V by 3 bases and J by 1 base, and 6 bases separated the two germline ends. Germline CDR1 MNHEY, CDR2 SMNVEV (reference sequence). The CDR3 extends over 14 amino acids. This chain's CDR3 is CASSFKGTNEKLFF. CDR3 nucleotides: TGTGCCAGCAGTTTTAAGGGAACTAATGAAAAACTGTTTTTT.